Following are 6 T cell receptor beta chains from one sample sequenced in a study of T cell responses to AZD1222 COVID-19 vaccine. Clones were read by immunoSEQ multiplex PCR, and TCRdb kept only the in-frame ones, dropping some. The sample has under 200,000 clones, more than 75% seen once. Material: peripheral blood, obtained on day 0 of MenACWY control vaccination. These receptors all come from an adult in good health.

This clone has just one count. The V call is TRBV28, the J call TRBJ1-1; D uncertain. This CDR3 contains 15 residues. V dropped 1 base and J dropped 0 bases, with 9 bases sitting between them. The germline V gene has CDR1 MDHEN and CDR2 SYDVKM. The CDR3 DNA reads TGTGCCAGCAGTTTATCGAGACGCATGAACACTGAAGCTTTCTTT. Translating it yields CASSLSRRMNTEAFF. Full variable domain (rest looked up from reference TRBV28 and TRBJ1-1): DVKVTQSSRYLVKRTGEKVFLECVQDMDHENMFWYRQDPGLGLRLIYFSYDVKMKEKGDIPEGYSVSREKKERFSLILESASTNQTSMYLCASSLSRRMNTEAFFGQGTRLTVV.

The chain recombines TRBV28 with TRBJ1-1; TRBD1 is a possible D gene (6 bases). The length of the CDR3 is 13 residues. The germline CDR1 and CDR2 sequences are MDHEN and SYDVKM. Trimming took 8 bases from V and 5 from J, leaving 15 bases between them. Here the CDR3 reads CASHGGHITEAFF. The DNA for the CDR3 is TGTGCCAGCCACGGGGGGCACATTACTGAAGCTTTCTTT. The full variable domain, rest sourced from reference TRBV28 and TRBJ1-1, is DVKVTQSSRYLVKRTGEKVFLECVQDMDHENMFWYRQDPGLGLRLIYFSYDVKMKEKGDIPEGYSVSREKKERFSLILESASTNQTSMYLCASHGGHITEAFFGQGTRLTVV.

This chain links TRBV5-4 with TRBJ2-5; no definite D call. The V end was cut by 0 bases, the J end by 6 bases, with 15 bases between. The CDR3 runs 15 residues. From germline, CDR1 is SGHNT and CDR2 YYREEE (reference sequence). CDR3 DNA sequence: TGTGCCAGCAGCTTGGGCGACGTGGGAAGACAGACCCAGTACTTC. It specifies CASSLGDVGRQTQYF.

V and J are TRBV2 and TRBJ2-7, with 15 positions matching TRBD2. Per the germline V gene, CDR1 is SNHLY and CDR2 is FYNNEI. V was pared by 6 bases and J by 3 bases, with 3 bases of the junction left unmatched. This CDR3 region has 15 residues. The CDR3 DNA reads TGTGCCAGCAGGGTGGGACTAGCGGGAGGCTACGAGCAGTACTTC. It specifies CASRVGLAGGYEQYF.

V gene TRBV7-8 combines with J gene TRBJ2-7, with TRBD2 matching 7 bases. V lost 1 base to trimming and J lost 2 bases; unmatched junction nucleotides: 2. CDR3 length: 14 amino acids. Germline assignment: CDR1 SGHVS and CDR2 FQNEAQ. This chain's CDR3 is CASSLEGGAYEQYF. CDR3 nucleotides: TGTGCCAGCAGCTTAGAGGGAGGGGCCTACGAGCAGTACTTC.

The chain uses TRBV5-5 and TRBJ1-5; no reliable D call. V dropped 4 bases and J dropped 3 bases, with 17 bases sitting between them. Germline V gene sequence: CDR1 SGHKS, CDR2 YYEKEE (reference sequence). The CDR3 totals 16 residues. The CDR3 DNA reads TGTGCCAGCAGCATTCAGATAGGTGGCTCCAATCAGCCCCAGCATTTT. This gives the protein CASSIQIGGSNQPQHF. The whole variable domain, filled in from reference TRBV5-5 and TRBJ1-5, reads DAGVTQSPTHLIKTRGQQVTLRCSPISGHKSVSWYQQVLGQGPQFIFQYYEKEERGRGNFPDRFSARQFPNYSSELNVNALLLGDSALYLCASSIQIGGSNQPQHFGDGTRLSIL.